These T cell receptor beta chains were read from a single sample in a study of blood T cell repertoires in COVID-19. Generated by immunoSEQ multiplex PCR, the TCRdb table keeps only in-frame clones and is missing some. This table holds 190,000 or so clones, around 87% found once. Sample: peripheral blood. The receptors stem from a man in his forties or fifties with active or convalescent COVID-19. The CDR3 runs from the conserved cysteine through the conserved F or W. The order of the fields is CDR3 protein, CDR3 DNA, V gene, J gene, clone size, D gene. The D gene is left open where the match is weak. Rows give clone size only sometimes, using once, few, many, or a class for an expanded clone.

cdr3_aa: CAISEPQAGVETQYF; cdr3_nt: TGTGCCATCAGTGAGCCACAAGCGGGGGTTGAGACCCAGTACTTC; v_call: TRBV10-3; j_call: TRBJ2-5; clone_size: NA; d_call: TRBD2
cdr3_aa: CASSFGRTASPLHF; cdr3_nt: TGTGCCAGCAGCTTCGGAAGGACAGCTTCACCCCTCCACTTT; v_call: TRBV7-9; j_call: TRBJ1-6; clone_size: NA; d_call: NA
cdr3_aa: CASSEAAPGLSEQYF; cdr3_nt: TGTGCCAGCAGTGAAGCGGCACCTGGGCTCTCCGAGCAGTACTTC; v_call: TRBV2; j_call: TRBJ2-7; clone_size: NA; d_call: NA
cdr3_aa: CASRTTGEAFF; cdr3_nt: TGTGCCAGCAGAACCACAGGGGAGGCTTTCTTT; v_call: TRBV6-5; j_call: TRBJ1-1; clone_size: NA; d_call: TRBD1
cdr3_aa: CSVAGGPTGELFF; cdr3_nt: TGCAGCGTTGCAGGGGGTCCCACCGGGGAGCTGTTTTTT; v_call: TRBV29-1; j_call: TRBJ2-2; clone_size: NA; d_call: TRBD1
cdr3_aa: CAPPGVRRYGYTF; cdr3_nt: TGTGCCCCACCAGGGGTCCGCAGGTATGGCTACACCTTC; v_call: TRBV6-4; j_call: TRBJ1-2; clone_size: NA; d_call: NA
cdr3_aa: CASSQDRRYEQYF; cdr3_nt: TGCGCCAGCAGCCAAGATCGTCGCTACGAGCAGTACTTC; v_call: TRBV4-3; j_call: TRBJ2-7; clone_size: NA; d_call: NA
cdr3_aa: CSARLSVEQFF; cdr3_nt: TGCAGTGCTAGACTGAGCGTAGAGCAGTTCTTC; v_call: TRBV20-1; j_call: TRBJ2-1; clone_size: NA; d_call: NA
cdr3_aa: CASSQDGRGRGAFF; cdr3_nt: TGTGCCAGCAGCCAAGACGGGAGGGGGCGCGGAGCTTTCTTT; v_call: TRBV3-1/TRBV3-2; j_call: TRBJ1-1; clone_size: NA; d_call: TRBD1
cdr3_aa: CASSRSQTGATNGELFF; cdr3_nt: TGCGCCAGCAGCCGAAGCCAAACAGGGGCGACGAACGGGGAGCTGTTTTTT; v_call: TRBV5-1; j_call: TRBJ2-2; clone_size: NA; d_call: TRBD1
cdr3_aa: CASSLLTGGAETQYF; cdr3_nt: TGCGCCAGCAGCTTGCTTACAGGGGGCGCCGAGACCCAGTACTTC; v_call: TRBV5-1; j_call: TRBJ2-5; clone_size: NA; d_call: TRBD1
cdr3_aa: CASSQNAGQGSTGELFF; cdr3_nt: TGTGCCAGCAGCCAGAATGCGGGACAGGGGAGCACCGGGGAGCTGTTTTTT; v_call: TRBV3-1/TRBV3-2; j_call: TRBJ2-2; clone_size: NA; d_call: TRBD1
cdr3_aa: CARKKGSGGETQYF; cdr3_nt: TGTGCCAGGAAGAAGGGGTCGGGTGGTGAGACCCAGTACTTC; v_call: TRBV6-5; j_call: TRBJ2-5; clone_size: NA; d_call: NA
cdr3_aa: CASSPRWQGKEKLFF; cdr3_nt: TGTGCCAGCAGCCCAAGGTGGCAGGGGAAGGAAAAACTGTTTTTT; v_call: TRBV7-2; j_call: TRBJ1-4; clone_size: NA; d_call: NA
cdr3_aa: CASSADRAGSPLHF; cdr3_nt: TGTGCCAGCAGCGCCGACAGGGCTGGTTCACCCCTCCACTTT; v_call: TRBV2; j_call: TRBJ1-6; clone_size: NA; d_call: TRBD1
cdr3_aa: CASSLWTSTLTETQYF; cdr3_nt: TGTGCCAGCAGTTTATGGACTAGCACTTTGACAGAGACCCAGTACTTC; v_call: TRBV6-5; j_call: TRBJ2-5; clone_size: NA; d_call: TRBD2
cdr3_aa: CASSSRSGTSGASTDTQYF; cdr3_nt: TGTGCCAGCAGCTCCCGTTCCGGGACTAGCGGGGCTAGCACAGATACGCAGTATTTT; v_call: TRBV9; j_call: TRBJ2-3; clone_size: NA; d_call: TRBD2
cdr3_aa: CASSPTQGVGNSPLHF; cdr3_nt: TGTGCCAGCAGCCCCACCCAGGGTGTTGGTAATTCACCCCTCCACTTT; v_call: TRBV7-8; j_call: TRBJ1-6; clone_size: once; d_call: NA
cdr3_aa: CASSLGGGNTEAFF; cdr3_nt: TGTGCCAGCAGCCTAGGGGGCGGCAACACTGAAGCTTTCTTT; v_call: TRBV5-4; j_call: TRBJ1-1; clone_size: few; d_call: TRBD1
cdr3_aa: CASSRQGTEQYF; cdr3_nt: TGTGCCAGCAGCCGGCAGGGGACCGAGCAGTACTTC; v_call: TRBV7-9; j_call: TRBJ2-7; clone_size: few; d_call: NA
cdr3_aa: CASSGPGLASDTQYF; cdr3_nt: TGTGCCAGCAGCGGTCCCGGACTAGCGTCAGATACGCAGTATTTT; v_call: TRBV7-2; j_call: TRBJ2-3; clone_size: NA; d_call: TRBD2
cdr3_aa: CASSPPGQGTNGYTF; cdr3_nt: TGTGCCAGCAGCCCACCGGGACAGGGGACAAACGGCTACACCTTC; v_call: TRBV7-9; j_call: TRBJ1-2; clone_size: once; d_call: TRBD1
cdr3_aa: CSSAGTENTEAFF; cdr3_nt: TGCAGCTCGGCCGGGACAGAGAACACTGAAGCTTTCTTT; v_call: TRBV29-1; j_call: TRBJ1-1; clone_size: NA; d_call: TRBD1
cdr3_aa: CASSLTGEKPQHF; cdr3_nt: TGTGCCAGCAGCCTGACAGGGGAAAAGCCCCAGCATTTT; v_call: TRBV7-6; j_call: TRBJ1-5; clone_size: NA; d_call: TRBD1
cdr3_aa: CASSQVFKGLNTEAFF; cdr3_nt: TGCGCCAGCAGCCAAGTCTTCAAGGGGTTGAACACTGAAGCTTTCTTT; v_call: TRBV4-1; j_call: TRBJ1-1; clone_size: few; d_call: NA
cdr3_aa: CASSKGDTEAFF; cdr3_nt: TGTGCCAGCTCAAAGGGGGACACTGAAGCTTTCTTT; v_call: TRBV18; j_call: TRBJ1-1; clone_size: NA; d_call: NA
cdr3_aa: CASSKVENQPQHF; cdr3_nt: TGTGCCAGCAGCAAAGTTGAGAATCAGCCCCAGCATTTT; v_call: TRBV21-1; j_call: TRBJ1-5; clone_size: NA; d_call: NA
cdr3_aa: CASSPLDRGDAYEQYF; cdr3_nt: TGTGCCAGCAGTCCACTCGACAGGGGGGATGCCTACGAGCAGTACTTC; v_call: TRBV6-2/TRBV6-3; j_call: TRBJ2-7; clone_size: NA; d_call: TRBD1
cdr3_aa: CSVAAGGIEKLFF; cdr3_nt: TGCAGCGTTGCCGCAGGGGGAATTGAAAAACTGTTTTTT; v_call: TRBV29-1; j_call: TRBJ1-4; clone_size: NA; d_call: TRBD1
cdr3_aa: CASSFLSDTQYF; cdr3_nt: TGTGCCAGCAGCTTTCTGTCCGATACGCAGTATTTT; v_call: TRBV5-5; j_call: TRBJ2-3; clone_size: NA; d_call: NA
cdr3_aa: CASSLDGGSTDTQYF; cdr3_nt: TGTGCCAGCAGCTTAGACGGGGGGAGCACAGATACGCAGTATTTT; v_call: TRBV7-2; j_call: TRBJ2-3; clone_size: NA; d_call: TRBD2
cdr3_aa: CASSEGTGYNEQFF; cdr3_nt: TGTGCCAGCAGTGAAGGGACAGGATACAATGAGCAGTTCTTC; v_call: TRBV2; j_call: TRBJ2-1; clone_size: NA; d_call: TRBD1
cdr3_aa: CASSDSFKNIQYF; cdr3_nt: TGTGCCAGCAGCGACAGTTTCAAAAACATTCAGTACTTC; v_call: TRBV3-1/TRBV3-2; j_call: TRBJ2-4; clone_size: NA; d_call: NA
cdr3_aa: CASSLGGADSPLHF; cdr3_nt: TGTGCCAGCAGCCTCGGGGGGGCGGATTCACCCCTCCACTTT; v_call: TRBV11-3; j_call: TRBJ1-6; clone_size: NA; d_call: NA
cdr3_aa: CASSGGPVTDTQYF; cdr3_nt: TGTGCCAGTAGCGGGGGGCCCGTCACAGATACGCAGTATTTT; v_call: TRBV28; j_call: TRBJ2-3; clone_size: NA; d_call: TRBD2
cdr3_aa: CASSLGQGMEAFF; cdr3_nt: TGCGCCAGCAGCTTAGGTCAGGGTATGGAAGCTTTCTTT; v_call: TRBV5-1; j_call: TRBJ1-1; clone_size: NA; d_call: NA
cdr3_aa: CASLPGQANYGYTF; cdr3_nt: TGTGCCAGCCTCCCCGGACAGGCGAACTATGGCTACACCTTC; v_call: TRBV6-5; j_call: TRBJ1-2; clone_size: NA; d_call: TRBD1
cdr3_aa: CSVDRGANTEAFF; cdr3_nt: TGCAGCGTTGACCGGGGGGCGAACACTGAAGCTTTCTTT; v_call: TRBV29-1; j_call: TRBJ1-1; clone_size: NA; d_call: NA
cdr3_aa: CASSLGHLGGSAYEQYF; cdr3_nt: TGTGCCAGCAGCTTAGGTCATCTGGGGGGGTCCGCCTACGAGCAGTACTTC; v_call: TRBV7-9; j_call: TRBJ2-7; clone_size: few; d_call: TRBD2
cdr3_aa: CASSLEGQDSEQYF; cdr3_nt: TGCGCCAGCAGCTTGGAAGGACAGGACTCCGAGCAGTACTTC; v_call: TRBV5-1; j_call: TRBJ2-7; clone_size: once; d_call: TRBD1
cdr3_aa: CASSVAPLAGASTDTQYF; cdr3_nt: TGTGCCAGCAGCGTAGCCCCCCTAGCGGGGGCTAGCACAGATACGCAGTATTTT; v_call: TRBV9; j_call: TRBJ2-3; clone_size: NA; d_call: TRBD2
cdr3_aa: CASTNRGGYTF; cdr3_nt: TGTGCCAGTACAAACCGGGGGGGCTACACCTTC; v_call: TRBV19; j_call: TRBJ1-2; clone_size: few; d_call: NA
cdr3_aa: CSVEGPSGGILDTQYF; cdr3_nt: TGCAGCGTTGAAGGCCCTAGCGGGGGGATTTTGGATACGCAGTATTTT; v_call: TRBV29-1; j_call: TRBJ2-3; clone_size: NA; d_call: TRBD2
cdr3_aa: CATSSTLVGQPQHF; cdr3_nt: TGTGCCACCAGTAGCACTTTGGTGGGTCAGCCCCAGCATTTT; v_call: TRBV15; j_call: TRBJ1-5; clone_size: NA; d_call: NA
cdr3_aa: CASSLGLYAEQYF; cdr3_nt: TGTGCCAGCAGCTTAGGGCTGTACGCTGAGCAGTACTTC; v_call: TRBV11-2; j_call: TRBJ2-7; clone_size: NA; d_call: NA
cdr3_aa: CASSAGQFGTDTQYF; cdr3_nt: TGTGCCAGCAGCGCCGGACAGTTTGGGACAGATACGCAGTATTTT; v_call: TRBV11-1; j_call: TRBJ2-3; clone_size: once; d_call: NA
cdr3_aa: CASGLVRGLTALSGIITGELFF; cdr3_nt: TGTGCTAGTGGTTTGGTCCGGGGGCTTACCGCCCTCAGCGGGATAATAACCGGGGAGCTGTTTTTT; v_call: TRBV12-5; j_call: TRBJ2-2; clone_size: NA; d_call: NA
cdr3_aa: CASSQGQGGLQPQHF; cdr3_nt: TGCGCCAGCAGCCAAGGACAGGGGGGTTTACAGCCCCAGCATTTT; v_call: TRBV4-1; j_call: TRBJ1-5; clone_size: NA; d_call: TRBD1
cdr3_aa: CASSPRQGNEQYF; cdr3_nt: TGTGCCAGCAGCCCCCGACAGGGGAACGAGCAGTACTTC; v_call: TRBV5-4; j_call: TRBJ2-7; clone_size: NA; d_call: TRBD1
cdr3_aa: CASSQGAGAYEQYF; cdr3_nt: TGTGCCAGCAGCCAAGGAGCAGGGGCCTACGAGCAGTACTTC; v_call: TRBV3-1/TRBV3-2; j_call: TRBJ2-7; clone_size: NA; d_call: NA
cdr3_aa: CASSRDSGRTEAFF; cdr3_nt: TGCGCCAGCAGCAGGGACAGCGGTAGGACTGAAGCTTTCTTT; v_call: TRBV5-1; j_call: TRBJ1-1; clone_size: NA; d_call: TRBD1
cdr3_aa: CASSLDRGHTDTQYF; cdr3_nt: TGTGCCAGCAGCTTGGACAGGGGGCACACAGATACGCAGTATTTT; v_call: TRBV5-6; j_call: TRBJ2-3; clone_size: once; d_call: TRBD1
cdr3_aa: CASSSGQGGNSPLHF; cdr3_nt: TGCGCCAGCAGCTCAGGACAGGGGGGAAATTCACCCCTCCACTTT; v_call: TRBV5-1; j_call: TRBJ1-6; clone_size: NA; d_call: TRBD1
cdr3_aa: CASTGTGAQVAYNEQFF; cdr3_nt: TGTGCCAGCACTGGGACAGGGGCCCAGGTCGCCTACAATGAGCAGTTCTTC; v_call: TRBV25-1; j_call: TRBJ2-1; clone_size: NA; d_call: TRBD1
cdr3_aa: CASSRSLRETQYF; cdr3_nt: TGTGCCAGCAGCAGAAGTCTGAGAGAGACCCAGTACTTC; v_call: TRBV7-2; j_call: TRBJ2-5; clone_size: NA; d_call: NA
cdr3_aa: CASSTKNGGANEQFF; cdr3_nt: TGCGCCAGCAGCACTAAAAACGGGGGGGCCAATGAGCAGTTCTTC; v_call: TRBV5-1; j_call: TRBJ2-1; clone_size: NA; d_call: TRBD2
cdr3_aa: CASSRERETANTEAFF; cdr3_nt: TGTGCCAGTAGTAGGGAGCGAGAGACGGCCAACACTGAAGCTTTCTTT; v_call: TRBV19; j_call: TRBJ1-1; clone_size: once; d_call: NA